A single sample gave rise to the 10 T cell receptor beta chains below, sequenced in a study of T cell responses to AZD1222 COVID-19 vaccine. Repertoires were generated with immunoSEQ multiplex PCR, while TCRdb's copy carries only in-frame clones and drops some. The sample comprises about 140,000 clones, 80% to 95% of which are singletons, and around 0.85% rests with the top ten. The material was peripheral blood, obtained on day 0 of MenACWY control vaccination. The receptors derive from an adult in good health.

The genes are TRBV27 and TRBJ2-7; 8 nucleotides match TRBD1. This CDR3 region has 13 residues. CDR1 and CDR2 (germline): MNHEY, SMNVEV (reference sequence). Germline trimming cut 8 bases from V and 6 bases from J; bases unmatched to any gene: 9. CDR3 region: CASGRTGIREQYF. Here the CDR3 DNA reads TGTGCCAGCGGACGGACAGGGATACGCGAGCAGTACTTC.

The rearrangement uses TRBV10-3 and TRBJ2-1; 10 bases match TRBD2. This CDR3 spans 14 amino acids. Trimming at V came to 10 bases and at J to 0 bases, leaving 3 bases not matched to a gene. Germline CDR1 and CDR2: ENHRY and SYGVKD. The CDR3 region is CATRLAGSYNEQFF. The DNA of the CDR3 is TGTGCCACCCGACTAGCGGGCTCCTACAATGAGCAGTTCTTC.

This clone was seen a single time. This chain uses TRBV5-8 with TRBJ1-6; D remains unclear. The V end was cut by 0 bases, the J end by 7 bases, with 11 bases between. The germline CDR1 and CDR2 sequences are SGHTS and YDEGEE. The CDR3 is made up of 15 amino acids. The CDR3: CASSLDPLGNSPLHF. CDR3 bases: TGTGCCAGCAGCTTGGATCCCCTAGGGAATTCACCCCTCCACTTT.

V usage is TRBV19 and J usage is TRBJ1-1; 7 positions match TRBD1. The germline V gene has CDR1 LNHDA and CDR2 SQIVND (reference sequence). Trimming removed 5 bases from V and 3 bases from J; junction bases left unmatched: 6. The CDR3 has 14 residues. CDR3 protein: CASSYDRAYTEAFF. The CDR3 region has the DNA TGTGCCAGTAGTTATGACAGGGCGTACACTGAAGCTTTCTTT.

This sequence joins TRBV21-1 and TRBJ2-2; the D call in the table, TRBD1, was not verified against the DNA. TRBV21-1 is annotated as a pseudogene. The CDR3 has 17 amino acids. CDR3 loop: CASSNFEKGGPPGELFF. The CDR3 DNA follows: TGTGCCAGCAGCAACTTCGAAAAAGGGGGCCCCCCCGGGGAGCTGTTTTTT.

This sequence joins TRBV28 and TRBJ2-3; 12 bases map to TRBD2. This CDR3 is built from 17 residues. V shed 1 base and J 1 base; nucleotides not matched to a gene: 3. Looked up from germline, CDR1 is MDHEN and CDR2 is SYDVKM. CDR3 residues: CASSLFRTSGGTDTQYF. The CDR3 DNA is TGTGCCAGCAGTTTATTCCGGACTAGCGGGGGCACAGATACGCAGTATTTT.

The chain couples TRBV5-5 to TRBJ2-1, with 11 bases lining up with TRBD1. There are 15 residues in the CDR3. Trimming at V came to 2 bases and at J to 6 bases, leaving 4 bases not matched to a gene. Per the germline V gene, CDR1 is SGHKS and CDR2 is YYEKEE (reference sequence). DNA for the CDR3: TGTGCCAGCAGCTTAGGACAGGGGGCTATCAATGAGCAGTTCTTC. Its protein product is CASSLGQGAINEQFF.

This chain uses TRBV12-3 or TRBV12-4 with TRBJ1-3; D is unresolved. V lost 8 bases and J lost 2, with 7 bases in between. The CDR3 is 12 amino acids. The CDR3: CASFGAGNTIYF. CDR3 nucleotide sequence: TGTGCCAGCTTCGGGGCTGGAAACACCATATATTTT.

The CDR3 region is CASSRTDLKLFF. The CDR3, as DNA: TGCGCCAGCAGCCGGACGGATCTAAAACTGTTTTTT. V usage is TRBV4-1 and J usage is TRBJ1-4; D gene unclear. The V gene lost 4 bases and the J gene lost 10 bases, with 10 bases spanning the gap. This CDR3 has 12 amino acids. Germline lookup yields CDR1 MGHRA and CDR2 YSYEKL.

V and J are TRBV6-5 and TRBJ1-2; D unresolved. The CDR3 runs to 12 residues. The V and J ends lost 6 bases and 4 bases respectively, with 9 bases between them. The germline V gene has CDR1 MNHEY and CDR2 SVGAGI. CDR3 nucleotide sequence: TGTGCCAGCAGCCAATTTGGCTATGGCTACACCTTC. It specifies CASSQFGYGYTF.